These 21 T cell receptor beta chains were sequenced from one sample in a study of T cell changes during pregnancy in multiple sclerosis. Generated by immunoSEQ multiplex PCR, the TCRdb table keeps only in-frame clones and is missing some. Of tens of thousands of clones listed, approximately 93% are singletons. Here the sequenced sample was CD8+ T cells from peripheral blood mononuclear cells, taken in the third trimester of pregnancy. The receptors were sampled from a female donor with multiple sclerosis, enrolled in a pregnancy study.

A few counts support this clone. V usage is TRBV27 and J usage is TRBJ1-1; no clear D. CDR3 length: 13 residues. V lost 0 bases to trimming and J lost 3 bases, with 5 bases between them. CDR1 and CDR2 from the germline V gene are MNHEY and SMNVEV (reference sequence). In DNA form, the CDR3 reads TGTGCCAGCAGTTTATCAAGCTACACTGAAGCTTTCTTT. This codes for CASSLSSYTEAFF.

This clone appeared once. This chain connects TRBV29-1 to TRBJ2-7; 8 bases fit TRBD1. Germline CDR1 is SQVTM and CDR2 is ANQGSEA. This CDR3 comprises 13 residues. After removal of 7 bases from V and 2 bases from J, the junction contained 7 bases not matched to a gene. CDR3: CSADRGDPYEQYF. In DNA form, the CDR3 reads TGCAGCGCCGACAGGGGCGACCCCTACGAGCAGTACTTC.

The chain combines TRBV25-1 with TRBJ2-2; no clear D. The CDR3 spans 15 residues. Germline CDR1 reads MGHDK; CDR2 reads SYGVNS. The germline V and J ends were trimmed by 1 base and 7 bases, with 13 bases remaining between them. CDR3 protein: CASSESKHVGGELFF. CDR3 coding DNA: TGTGCCAGCAGTGAATCCAAACATGTTGGCGGGGAGCTGTTTTTT. Variable domain in full (rest from reference TRBV25-1 and TRBJ2-2): EADIYQTPRYLVIGTGKKITLECSQTMGHDKMYWYQQDPGMELHLIHYSYGVNSTEKGDLSSESTVSRIRTEHFPLTLESARPSHTSQYLCASSESKHVGGELFFGEGSRLTVL.

This clone was detected once. The DNA for the CDR3 is TGTGCCAGCAGTGAAGGGACAGGGGGCAGTGGCTACACCTTC. This codes for CASSEGTGGSGYTF. The chain has TRBV6-1 and TRBJ1-2, with 11 bases matching TRBD1. V dropped 1 base and J dropped 7; count of bases not matched to a gene: 2. CDR1 is MNHNS, CDR2 SASEGT, per germline. The CDR3 consists of 14 residues.

The CDR3 nucleotides are TGTGCCAGCAGCTCAAACAGGGTCACTGAGCAGTTCTTC. Translating it yields CASSSNRVTEQFF. This chain uses TRBV5-4 with TRBJ2-1, with D perhaps TRBD1 (6 bases). Per germline, CDR1 SGHNT and CDR2 YYREEE (reference sequence). Trimming stripped 3 bases from V and 9 bases from J, with 13 bases between. CDR3 length equals 13 residues.

The chain combines TRBV4-2 with TRBJ2-7, with TRBD1 matching 7 bases. Germline V lookup: CDR1 LGHNA, CDR2 YNFKEQ. After removal of 2 bases from V and 2 bases from J, the junction contained 6 bases not matched to a gene. This CDR3 comprises 15 residues. CDR3 amino acids: CASSQYTGTAYEQYF. The CDR3 DNA reads as TGTGCCAGCAGCCAATACACCGGGACAGCCTACGAGCAGTACTTC.

The V and J genes are TRBV6-1 and TRBJ2-2; perhaps TRBD1 as D (7 bases). This CDR3 has 16 residues. In germline, CDR1 is MNHNS, CDR2 SASEGT. Trimming removed 0 bases at V and 5 bases at J, with 13 bases between. The CDR3 spells CASSEAKTGRTGELFF. The CDR3 DNA is TGTGCCAGCAGTGAAGCTAAGACAGGGAGGACCGGGGAGCTGTTTTTT.

The rearrangement uses TRBV30 and TRBJ2-1, with D possibly TRBD1 on 5 matching bases. Looked up from germline, CDR1 is GTSNPN and CDR2 is SVGIG (reference sequence). This CDR3 region has 12 residues. Trimming shortened V by 4 bases and J by 9 bases, and 13 bases separated the two germline ends. The CDR3 sequence is CAWNEGVGEQFF. DNA of the CDR3: TGTGCCTGGAATGAAGGGGTTGGTGAGCAGTTCTTC.

The J gene is TRBJ2-1, the V gene TRBV29-1, with D unresolved. V was clipped by 3 bases and J by 9 bases, with 12 bases between them. Germline V lookup: CDR1 SQVTM, CDR2 ANQGSEA. The CDR3 has 12 residues. CDR3 sequence reads: CSVDSGLGEQFF. Here the CDR3 DNA reads TGCAGCGTTGACTCTGGTCTCGGTGAGCAGTTCTTC.

V is TRBV14 and J is TRBJ1-2, with a possible D match to TRBD1 (5 bases). Germline lookup yields CDR1 SGHDN and CDR2 FVKESK. V lost 4 bases and J 8 bases, leaving 20 bases between the germline ends. CDR3 length equals 15 residues. Here the CDR3 DNA reads TGTGCCAGCAGCCCTTGGACAAAGCCTTTGAAGGGCTACACCTTC. It encodes CASSPWTKPLKGYTF. The full variable domain, in which reference TRBV14 and TRBJ1-2 provide the parts outside the CDR3, is EAGVTQFPSHSVIEKGQTVTLRCDPISGHDNLYWYRRVMGKEIKFLLHFVKESKQDESGMPNNRFLAERTGGTYSTLKVQPAELEDSGVYFCASSPWTKPLKGYTFGSGTRLTVV.

The chain uses TRBV7-9 and TRBJ2-3, with TRBD1 matching over 8 bases. The germline gives CDR1 SEHNR, CDR2 FQNEAQ (reference sequence). This CDR3 spans 15 amino acids. After removal of 4 bases from V and 0 bases from J, the junction contained 3 bases not matched to a gene. DNA of the CDR3: TGTGCCAGCAGCTCTCGGGACAGGAGCACAGATACGCAGTATTTT. Its protein is CASSSRDRSTDTQYF.

The chain is built from TRBV27 and TRBJ1-4; the match to TRBD1 covers 7 bases. V lost 5 bases to trimming and J lost 5 bases; unmatched junction nucleotides: 14. Germline-derived CDR1 and CDR2 are MNHEY and SMNVEV (reference sequence). The CDR3 runs to 17 residues. Here the CDR3 reads CASSPFPTGAQNEKLFF. CDR3 DNA: TGTGCCAGCAGTCCTTTTCCAACAGGGGCCCAAAATGAAAAACTGTTTTTT.

This chain links TRBV27 with TRBJ2-1, with D possibly being TRBD2 (6 bases). Looked up from germline, CDR1 is MNHEY and CDR2 is SMNVEV (reference sequence). The CDR3 extends over 15 amino acids. V dropped 2 bases and J dropped 2 bases, with 10 bases sitting between them. In nucleotides, the CDR3 is TGTGCCAGCAGTTTAGGGGCGGGAACCTACAATGAGCAGTTCTTC. Translating it yields CASSLGAGTYNEQFF.

This chain's CDR3 is CASGRSMETQYF. The DNA for the CDR3 is TGTGCCAGCGGCCGCAGTATGGAGACCCAGTACTTC. V usage is TRBV6-6 and J usage is TRBJ2-5; D is ambiguous. The CDR3 loop spans 12 amino acids. V shed 8 bases and J shed 5 bases, with 12 bases lying between them. Germline CDR1 is MNHNY and CDR2 is SVGAGI (reference sequence).

The gene calls are TRBV19 and TRBJ2-7; D possibly corresponds to TRBD1 (6 bases). The ends were cut back, 8 bases at V and 2 bases at J, with 13 bases in the middle. The CDR3 contains 13 residues. Germline V gene data show CDR1 as LNHDA and CDR2 as SQIVND (reference sequence). The CDR3 region is CASAAGTTYEQYF. The CDR3 region has the DNA TGTGCCAGTGCCGCCGGGACAACCTACGAGCAGTACTTC.

V and J are TRBV4-3 and TRBJ2-7; tentative D call: TRBD1 (5 bases). There are 16 residues in the CDR3. Between the trimmed V and J ends, which lost 0 bases and 4 bases, there was a span of 16 bases. Germline V gene data show CDR1 as LGHNA and CDR2 as YSLEER. The chain's CDR3 is CASSQEILPDRYEQYF. The CDR3 DNA reads TGCGCCAGCAGCCAAGAGATACTCCCAGACAGATACGAGCAGTACTTC.

Here the CDR3 DNA reads TGTGCCAGCACAGGGATGAGCAATCAGCCCCAGCATTTT. This sequence encodes CASTGMSNQPQHF. The chain carries TRBV2 and TRBJ1-5; TRBD1 might be the D (5 bases). The CDR3 totals 13 residues. Germline V gene sequence: CDR1 SNHLY, CDR2 FYNNEI. V was shortened by 7 bases and J by 1 base, with 8 bases between the two germline ends.

The chain combines TRBV11-1 with TRBJ2-1, with a weak D call TRBD2 (5 bases). Trimming shortened V by 3 bases and J by 7 bases, and 10 bases separated the two germline ends. This CDR3 has 13 residues. From germline, CDR1 is SGHAT and CDR2 FQDESV (reference sequence). The CDR3 sequence: CASSFLRRNEQFF. CDR3 nucleotides: TGTGCCAGCAGCTTTCTCAGGAGGAATGAGCAGTTCTTC.

In the case of this clone: This same CDR3 is encoded by further DNA sequences in the sample. The rearrangement links TRBV27 to TRBJ2-6; no definite D call. This CDR3 region has 13 residues. Looked up from germline, CDR1 is MNHEY and CDR2 is SMNVEV (reference sequence). V was pared by 3 bases and J by 2 bases, with 2 bases between. CDR3 nucleotide sequence: TGTGCCAGCAGTTTTACTGGGGCCAACGTCCTGACTTTC. Residues: CASSFTGANVLTF.

The rearrangement joins TRBV28 to TRBJ1-1, with 7 bases matching TRBD1. The V segment lost 3 bases and the J segment 5 bases; nucleotides outside the gene matches: 6. The CDR3 is 14 amino acids. In germline, CDR1 is MDHEN, CDR2 SYDVKM. CDR3 sequence: CASSLGQSGTEAFF. The DNA for the CDR3 is TGTGCCAGCAGTTTGGGACAGTCAGGGACTGAAGCTTTCTTT. Drawing the rest from reference TRBV28 and TRBJ1-1, the complete variable domain is DVKVTQSSRYLVKRTGEKVFLECVQDMDHENMFWYRQDPGLGLRLIYFSYDVKMKEKGDIPEGYSVSREKKERFSLILESASTNQTSMYLCASSLGQSGTEAFFGQGTRLTVV.

The rearrangement links TRBV2 to TRBJ2-4, with D tentatively TRBD2 (7 bases). CDR3 length: 16 amino acids. Trimming pared 6 bases from V and 0 bases from J, leaving 15 bases between. Per the germline V gene, CDR1 is SNHLY and CDR2 is FYNNEI. The DNA of the CDR3 is TGTGCCAGCAGCAGGACTAGAGGGGGAGCCAAAAACATTCAGTACTTC. Protein: CASSRTRGGAKNIQYF.